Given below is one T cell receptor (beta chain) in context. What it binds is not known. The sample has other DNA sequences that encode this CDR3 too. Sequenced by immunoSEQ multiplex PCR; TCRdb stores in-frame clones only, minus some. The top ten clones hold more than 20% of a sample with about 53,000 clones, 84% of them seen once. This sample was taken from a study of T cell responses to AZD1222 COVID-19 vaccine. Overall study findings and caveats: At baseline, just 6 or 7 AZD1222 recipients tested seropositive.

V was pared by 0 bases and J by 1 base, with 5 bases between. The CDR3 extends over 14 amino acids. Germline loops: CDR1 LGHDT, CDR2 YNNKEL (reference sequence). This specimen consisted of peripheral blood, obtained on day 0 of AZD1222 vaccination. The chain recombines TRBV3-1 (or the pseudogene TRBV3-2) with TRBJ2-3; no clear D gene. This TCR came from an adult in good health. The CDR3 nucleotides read TGTGCCAGCAGCCAAGACGTGGGCACAGATACGCAGTATTTT. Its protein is CASSQDVGTDTQYF.